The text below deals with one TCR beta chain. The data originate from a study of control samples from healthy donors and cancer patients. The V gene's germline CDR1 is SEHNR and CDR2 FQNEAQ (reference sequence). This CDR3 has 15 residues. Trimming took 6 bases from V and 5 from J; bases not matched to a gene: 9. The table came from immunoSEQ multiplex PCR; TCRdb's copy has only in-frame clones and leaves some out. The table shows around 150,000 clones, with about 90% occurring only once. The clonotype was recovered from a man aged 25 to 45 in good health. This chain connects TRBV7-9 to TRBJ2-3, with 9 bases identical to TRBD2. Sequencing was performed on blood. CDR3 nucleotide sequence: TGTGCCAGCAGTTATTTAGCGGGGGAGGGAGATACGCAGTATTTT. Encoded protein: CASSYLAGEGDTQYF.